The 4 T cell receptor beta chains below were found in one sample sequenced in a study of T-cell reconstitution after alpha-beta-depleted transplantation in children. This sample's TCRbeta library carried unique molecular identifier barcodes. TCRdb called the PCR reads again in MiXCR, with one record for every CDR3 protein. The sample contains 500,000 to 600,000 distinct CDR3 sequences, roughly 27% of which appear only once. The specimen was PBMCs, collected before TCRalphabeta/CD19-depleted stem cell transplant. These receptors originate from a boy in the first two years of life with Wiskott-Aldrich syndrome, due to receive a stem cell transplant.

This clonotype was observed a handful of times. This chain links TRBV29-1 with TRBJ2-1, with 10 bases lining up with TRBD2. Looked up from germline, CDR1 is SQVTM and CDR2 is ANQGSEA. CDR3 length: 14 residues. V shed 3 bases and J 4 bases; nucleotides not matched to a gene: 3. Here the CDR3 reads CSVEGTSEYNEQFF. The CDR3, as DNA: TGCAGCGTTGAGGGGACTAGCGAGTACAATGAGCAGTTCTTC.

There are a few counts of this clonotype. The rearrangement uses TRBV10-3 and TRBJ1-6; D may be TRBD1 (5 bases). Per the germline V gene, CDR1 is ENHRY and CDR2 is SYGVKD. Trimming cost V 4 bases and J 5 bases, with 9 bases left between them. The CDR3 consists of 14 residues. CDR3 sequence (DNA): TGTGCCATCAGTGTTTCGGGGGATAATTCACCCCTCCACTTT. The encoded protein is CAISVSGDNSPLHF.

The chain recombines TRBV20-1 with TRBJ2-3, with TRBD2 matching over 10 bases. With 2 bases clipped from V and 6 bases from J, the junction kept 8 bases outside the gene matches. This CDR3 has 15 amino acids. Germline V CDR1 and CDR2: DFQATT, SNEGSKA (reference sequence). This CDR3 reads CSARPLAGPPDTQYF. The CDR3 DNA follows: TGCAGTGCTAGACCACTAGCGGGACCCCCGGATACGCAGTATTTT.

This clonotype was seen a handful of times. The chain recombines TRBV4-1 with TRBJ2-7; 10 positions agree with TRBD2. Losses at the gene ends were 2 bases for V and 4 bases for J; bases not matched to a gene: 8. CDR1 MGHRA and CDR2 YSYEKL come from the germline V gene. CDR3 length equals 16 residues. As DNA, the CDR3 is TGCGCCAGCAGCCAACCTTTAGCGGGAGGTCTATACGAGCAGTACTTC. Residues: CASSQPLAGGLYEQYF.